The clone carrying this T cell receptor (beta chain) has a handful of counts. Its antigen is not identified. Since all of the isolated RNA was reverse transcribed, expressed TCRB transcripts were what got sequenced. TCRdb's table, derived via immunoSEQ multiplex PCR, lists solely in-frame clones and lacks some. Of 150,000 to 190,000 clones listed, around 8% are singletons. The CDR3 is 15 residues long. Looked up from germline, CDR1 is SGHNT and CDR2 is YENEEA. V trimming: 5 bases; J trimming: 6 bases; junction bases outside the gene matches: 10. These data originate in a study of beta chain features in type 1 diabetes. Study-wide results and caveats: Shortening that was moderate but significant affected the TCRB CDR3s of Type 1 diabetes patients in all four CD4+ subsets.

The sequence was obtained from a man between 18 and 29 years old in good health. The J gene is TRBJ2-1, the V gene TRBV11-3, with 7 positions matching TRBD1. Material for sequencing was central memory CD4+ T cells from blood. The CDR3 reads CASSLTGTATNEQFF. CDR3 coding DNA: TGTGCCAGCAGCCTGACCGGGACAGCTACCAATGAGCAGTTCTTC.